This T cell receptor (beta chain) was recorded in a study of control samples from healthy donors and cancer patients. Profiled with immunoSEQ multiplex PCR; TCRdb holds only in-frame clones, not every one. The profile shows about 220,000 clones, around 94% of them singletons. There are 12 residues in the CDR3. J was trimmed by 9 bases and V by 5 bases; bases with no gene match: 3. Germline V gene lookup returns CDR1 SEHNR and CDR2 FQNEAQ (reference sequence). The origin of this receptor is a man aged 45 to 65 in good health. Sequences were obtained from blood. The chain carries TRBV7-9 and TRBJ2-1, with TRBD1 identical over 8 bases. For the CDR3, the DNA is TGTGCCAGCAGCGGGGGGACAGGTGAGCAGTTCTTC. This codes for CASSGGTGEQFF.